The 9 T cell receptor beta chains below come from one sample, sequenced in a study of identifying expanded T cells in peripheral blood. Generated by immunoSEQ multiplex PCR, the TCRdb table keeps only in-frame clones and is missing some. The repertoire holds about 58,000 clones, with roughly 87% as singletons. The sequencing input was blood. These TCRs come from a person between 18 and 75 years old in good health.

This clone was counted a single time. The genes are TRBV9 and TRBJ1-2; no firm D call. The CDR3 is 16 residues long. Germline V gene data show CDR1 as SGDLS and CDR2 as YYNGEE. Trimming cost V 4 bases and J 4 bases, with 20 bases left between them. In nucleotides, the CDR3 is TGTGCCAGCAGCCCCATGGAAGTGCGGATGGGCTATGGCTACACCTTC. Its protein is CASSPMEVRMGYGYTF.

The chain combines TRBV7-2 with TRBJ2-5; 11 bases agree with TRBD2. Per germline, CDR1 SGHTA and CDR2 FQGNSA. CDR3 length: 15 amino acids. J was trimmed by 5 bases and V by 7 bases; bases with no gene match: 9. CDR3: CASTKGSGRVETQYF. Written as DNA, the CDR3 is TGTGCCAGCACAAAAGGTAGCGGGAGGGTTGAGACCCAGTACTTC.

The chain has TRBV4-1 and TRBJ2-3; D is undetermined. CDR1 MGHRA and CDR2 YSYEKL come from the germline V gene. V dropped 0 bases and J dropped 2 bases, with 12 bases sitting between them. This CDR3 comprises 16 residues. The CDR3 DNA reads as TGCGCCAGCAGCCAAGATCGCCTCCCCAACACAGATACGCAGTATTTT. Translating gives CASSQDRLPNTDTQYF.

A word on this clone: The identical CDR3 is also encoded by other nucleotide sequences in the sample. V is TRBV7-2 and J is TRBJ1-5; D unclear. CDR1 is SGHTA, CDR2 FQGNSA, per germline. This CDR3 is 13 amino acids long. The germline V and J ends were trimmed by 2 bases and 4 bases, with 6 bases remaining between them. CDR3 amino acids: CASSLRSNQPQHF. As DNA, the CDR3 is TGTGCCAGCAGCTTACGATCGAATCAGCCCCAGCATTTT.

This clone has only one observation. The chain combines TRBV5-1 with TRBJ2-7; TRBD2 aligns across 9 bases. Per germline, CDR1 SGHRS and CDR2 YFSETQ. With 7 bases clipped from V and 6 bases from J, the junction kept 11 bases outside the gene matches. The length of the CDR3 is 14 residues. The CDR3 reads CASSLAGDSREQYF. The CDR3 DNA reads TGCGCCAGCTCCTTAGCGGGAGACTCTCGCGAGCAGTACTTC.

The rearrangement uses TRBV21-1 and TRBJ1-2. TRBV21-1 is annotated as a pseudogene. The CDR3 sequence is 13 residues long. The DNA of the CDR3 is TGTGCCAGGAGGTGCCCTTATAACTATGGCTACACCTTC. Translation: CARRCPYNYGYTF.

The chain joins TRBV9 to TRBJ2-3; 11 bases line up with TRBD2. Unmatched junction bases numbered 7, after V lost 2 bases and J lost 2 bases. Per the germline V gene, CDR1 is SGDLS and CDR2 is YYNGEE. The CDR3 has 17 amino acids. The DNA for the CDR3 is TGTGCCAGCAGCGTCACGACTAGCGGGGCCCCCACAGATACGCAGTATTTT. This sequence encodes CASSVTTSGAPTDTQYF.

This chain joins TRBV7-3 and TRBJ2-7; possible D gene TRBD2, 6 bases. Germline V gives CDR1 SGHTA, CDR2 FQGTGA. V was pared by 2 bases and J by 0 bases, with 11 bases between. The CDR3 is 15 residues long. The CDR3 DNA is TGTGCCAGCAGCTTAGGGCGGGGCCCCTCCTACGAGCAGTACTTC. Amino acids: CASSLGRGPSYEQYF.

The gene calls are TRBV6-6 and TRBJ2-5, with 10 bases lining up with TRBD1. The V gene's germline CDR1 is MNHNY and CDR2 SVGAGI (reference sequence). This CDR3 is built from 15 residues. V shed 8 bases, J shed 4 bases, and the junction held 10 bases outside the gene matches. Here the CDR3 reads CASASPGTGVETQYF. CDR3 in DNA: TGTGCCAGCGCTAGCCCCGGGACAGGGGTAGAGACCCAGTACTTC.